A selection of T cell receptor beta chains follows, all from one sample in a study of shared clonotypes between healthy human individuals. TCRdb keeps only in-frame clones here, not all; method: immunoSEQ multiplex PCR. Of fewer than 1 million clones detected, around 96% appear once; the ten largest clones hold less than 0.25%. The specimen was naive CD8+ T cells sorted from blood. All receptors come from a young man in good health. Both conserved end residues are part of each CDR3. Fields, in order: J gene, clone size, D gene, V gene, CDR3 protein, CDR3 DNA. D genes are given only for firm matches. Clone size, where shown, is once, few, many, or a class for clones that have expanded.

TRBJ2-7 NA TRBD1 TRBV27 CASSLASGGSDYEQYF TGTGCCAGCAGTTTAGCCTCAGGGGGCTCTGACTACGAGCAGTACTTC
TRBJ1-1 NA NA TRBV19 CASSIVKNTEAFF TGTGCCAGTAGTATAGTTAAGAACACTGAAGCTTTCTTT
TRBJ2-7 NA NA TRBV11-2 CASSDPGQGGSSGYEQYF TGTGCCAGCAGCGACCCTGGACAGGGAGGGAGCTCGGGTTACGAGCAGTACTTC
TRBJ2-2 NA TRBD1 TRBV27 CASSFLPGQGTGELFF TGTGCCAGCAGTTTTTTACCGGGACAGGGTACCGGGGAGCTGTTTTTT
TRBJ2-7 NA NA TRBV11-3 CASSLGEQGIDEQYF TGTGCCAGCAGCTTGGGGGAACAGGGTATTGACGAGCAGTACTTC
TRBJ2-7 NA TRBD1 TRBV27 CASSLSGGRYEQYF TGTGCCAGCAGTTTATCAGGGGGCCGCTACGAGCAGTACTTC
TRBJ2-2 NA NA TRBV6-6 CASTPGLYTGELFF TGTGCCAGCACACCGGGACTTTACACCGGGGAGCTGTTTTTT
TRBJ2-1 NA NA TRBV7-6 CASSQDRRGVWEQFF TGTGCCAGCAGCCAGGACAGGAGGGGGGTTTGGGAGCAGTTCTTC
TRBJ2-1 NA NA TRBV5-1 CASSLEGHPQEQFF TGCGCCAGCAGCTTGGAGGGGCACCCCCAGGAGCAGTTCTTC
TRBJ2-7 NA TRBD1 TRBV27 CASRQGVSEQYF TGTGCCAGCAGACAGGGGGTCAGCGAGCAGTACTTC
TRBJ1-2 NA NA TRBV6-5 CASSFLPAYGYTF TGTGCCAGCAGTTTCCTCCCTGCTTATGGCTACACCTTC
TRBJ2-1 NA TRBD2 TRBV27 CASSLPPGLAPRNEQFF TGTGCCAGCAGTTTACCCCCGGGACTAGCGCCAAGAAATGAGCAGTTCTTC
TRBJ2-7 NA TRBD2 TRBV10-2 CASSPWREGYEQYF TGCGCCAGCAGTCCCTGGCGGGAGGGCTACGAGCAGTACTTC
TRBJ1-5 NA NA TRBV19 CASSLRGHQPQHF TGTGCCAGTAGTCTCCGGGGGCATCAGCCCCAGCATTTT
TRBJ1-2 NA NA TRBV9 CASSVWQGYGYTF TGTGCCAGCAGCGTATGGCAGGGCTATGGCTACACCTTC
TRBJ2-1 NA NA TRBV29-1 CSVLVSSYNEQFF TGCAGCGTTTTAGTCAGCTCCTACAATGAGCAGTTCTTC
TRBJ2-3 NA TRBD1 TRBV5-4 CASSSVGQGSTDTQYF TGTGCCAGCAGCTCGGTTGGACAGGGGAGTACAGATACGCAGTATTTT
TRBJ1-2 NA NA TRBV9 CASFETNYGYTF TGTGCCAGCTTCGAGACTAACTATGGCTACACCTTC
TRBJ2-5 NA NA TRBV5-4 CASSATAAQETQYF TGTGCCAGCAGCGCGACTGCCGCACAAGAGACCCAGTACTTC
TRBJ2-5 NA TRBD1 TRBV11-1 CASSLLPGTGFKDVETQYF TGTGCCAGCAGCCTCCTTCCCGGGACAGGGTTCAAGGATGTAGAGACCCAGTACTTC
TRBJ1-3 NA NA TRBV4-1 CASRLEGPGNTIYF TGCGCCAGCAGGCTGGAGGGGCCTGGAAACACCATATATTTT
TRBJ1-1 once NA TRBV27 CASSLGSGSSEAFF TGTGCCAGCAGTTTAGGGTCTGGTAGCTCTGAAGCTTTCTTT
TRBJ2-7 NA TRBD2 TRBV7-9 CASSVGGAGASYEQYF TGTGCCAGCAGCGTCGGCGGAGCGGGGGCATCCTACGAGCAGTACTTC
TRBJ2-4 once NA TRBV9 CASSAYQGLDIQYF TGTGCCAGCAGCGCCTATCAGGGGTTGGACATTCAGTACTTC
TRBJ1-5 NA NA TRBV28 CASSLLGVGQPQHF TGTGCCAGCAGTTTATTGGGCGTAGGGCAGCCCCAGCATTTT
TRBJ2-1 NA TRBD2 TRBV27 CASSPGLAGAHEQFF TGTGCCAGCAGTCCGGGACTAGCGGGCGCCCATGAGCAGTTCTTC
TRBJ1-1 NA NA TRBV7-9 CASSLARPNTEAFF TGTGCCAGCAGCTTAGCGCGGCCAAACACTGAAGCTTTCTTT
TRBJ2-7 NA NA TRBV7-8 CASSLATGRRAYEQYF TGTGCCAGCAGCTTAGCAACAGGGCGTAGGGCGTACGAGCAGTACTTC
TRBJ2-7 NA TRBD2 TRBV5-3 CARSFSRTSDSYEQYF TGTGCCAGAAGCTTTTCTCGGACTAGCGACTCCTACGAGCAGTACTTC
TRBJ2-5 NA TRBD2 TRBV29-1 CSVVLAGGLETQYF TGCAGCGTTGTACTAGCGGGAGGGTTGGAGACCCAGTACTTC
TRBJ2-7 NA TRBD1 TRBV30 CAWSKIRGRNPYEQYF TGTGCCTGGAGTAAAATCAGGGGGCGTAACCCCTACGAGCAGTACTTC
TRBJ2-1 NA TRBD2 TRBV27 CASSSLAGSSDEQFF TGTGCCAGCAGTTCACTAGCGGGATCAAGCGATGAGCAGTTCTTC
TRBJ1-2 NA NA TRBV6-5 CASSPPGTANYGYTF TGTGCCAGCAGCCCCCCTGGCACCGCTAACTATGGCTACACCTTC
TRBJ2-1 NA TRBD1 TRBV11-3 CASSLGFGTGDYNEQFF TGTGCCAGCAGCTTAGGCTTCGGGACAGGGGACTACAATGAGCAGTTCTTC
TRBJ2-1 NA NA TRBV6-6 CASSYRLEGYNEQFF TGTGCCAGCAGTTACCGACTAGAGGGCTACAATGAGCAGTTCTTC
TRBJ2-2 NA NA TRBV6-1 CASSGGFAGELFF TGTGCCAGCAGTGGGGGATTCGCCGGGGAGCTGTTTTTT
TRBJ2-7 NA TRBD2 TRBV27 CASGGDGYEQYF TGTGCCAGCGGGGGGGACGGCTACGAGCAGTACTTC
TRBJ2-3 NA TRBD2 TRBV27 CASSWTTSGGTDTQYF TGTGCCAGCAGTTGGACCACTAGCGGGGGCACAGATACGCAGTATTTT
TRBJ2-5 NA TRBD2 TRBV7-9 CASSLRASGQETQYF TGTGCCAGCAGCTTAAGGGCTAGCGGACAAGAGACCCAGTACTTC
TRBJ2-1 NA TRBD2 TRBV9 CASSVNSGINDEQFF TGTGCCAGCAGCGTAAACAGCGGGATTAATGATGAGCAGTTCTTC
TRBJ2-3 NA TRBD2 TRBV2 CASLGGAGSTDTQYF TGTGCCAGCCTGGGGGGAGCGGGGAGCACAGATACGCAGTATTTT
TRBJ2-7 NA TRBD2 TRBV7-6 CASSLGLAGVFEQYF TGTGCCAGCAGCTTAGGGCTAGCGGGAGTGTTCGAGCAGTACTTC
TRBJ2-7 NA TRBD2 TRBV7-2 CASSRTSGRRYEQYF TGTGCCAGCAGCCGGACTAGCGGGAGACGCTACGAGCAGTACTTC
TRBJ2-2 NA NA TRBV7-9 CASSPDPGELFF TGTGCCAGCAGCCCCGATCCCGGGGAGCTGTTTTTT
TRBJ1-1 NA TRBD1 TRBV9 CASSSGTGTEAFF TGTGCCAGCAGCTCGGGGACAGGGACTGAAGCTTTCTTT
TRBJ2-7 once NA TRBV27 CASMASDSYEQYF TGTGCCAGTATGGCTAGCGACTCCTACGAGCAGTACTTC
TRBJ2-7 NA TRBD1 TRBV11-2 CASSLGTDRGYEQYF TGTGCCAGCAGCTTAGGCACCGACAGGGGGTACGAGCAGTACTTC
TRBJ2-5 once TRBD1 TRBV27 CASSLSWDRAETQYF TGTGCCAGCAGTTTAAGTTGGGACAGGGCAGAGACCCAGTACTTC
TRBJ2-1 NA NA TRBV11-2 CASSSLANEQFF TGTGCCAGCAGCTCCCTAGCGAATGAGCAGTTCTTC
TRBJ2-1 NA NA TRBV7-9 CASSSNLGNEQFF TGTGCCAGCAGCTCAAATCTTGGCAATGAGCAGTTCTTC
TRBJ2-2 NA NA TRBV21-1 CASSKNRGTGELFF TGTGCCAGCAGCAAGAACAGGGGTACCGGGGAGCTGTTTTTT
TRBJ1-4 NA NA TRBV6-1 CASSGVQRSPAKGLFF TGTGCCAGCAGTGGGGTTCAAAGGTCACCAGCGAAGGGACTGTTTTTT
TRBJ2-2 NA NA TRBV28 CASSLPGANTGELFF TGTGCCAGCAGTTTACCGGGGGCAAACACCGGGGAGCTGTTTTTT
TRBJ1-4 NA NA TRBV6-1 CASSDHRSLVVLNEKLFF TGTGCCAGCAGTGACCACAGGAGTCTGGTGGTACTTAATGAAAAACTGTTTTTT
TRBJ2-7 once TRBD1 TRBV5-6 CASSSRTGVISYEQYF TGTGCCAGCAGCTCGCGGACAGGGGTCATCTCCTACGAGCAGTACTTC
TRBJ1-5 NA TRBD1 TRBV5-6 CASSSDRGASNQPQHF TGTGCCAGCAGCTCGGACAGGGGTGCTAGCAATCAGCCCCAGCATTTT
TRBJ2-7 NA TRBD1 TRBV6-1 CASNLRGQFYEQYF TGTGCCAGCAACCTCAGGGGGCAGTTCTACGAGCAGTACTTC
TRBJ1-4 NA NA TRBV6-5 CASSVQGFYEKLFF TGTGCCAGCAGCGTACAGGGTTTCTACGAAAAACTGTTTTTT